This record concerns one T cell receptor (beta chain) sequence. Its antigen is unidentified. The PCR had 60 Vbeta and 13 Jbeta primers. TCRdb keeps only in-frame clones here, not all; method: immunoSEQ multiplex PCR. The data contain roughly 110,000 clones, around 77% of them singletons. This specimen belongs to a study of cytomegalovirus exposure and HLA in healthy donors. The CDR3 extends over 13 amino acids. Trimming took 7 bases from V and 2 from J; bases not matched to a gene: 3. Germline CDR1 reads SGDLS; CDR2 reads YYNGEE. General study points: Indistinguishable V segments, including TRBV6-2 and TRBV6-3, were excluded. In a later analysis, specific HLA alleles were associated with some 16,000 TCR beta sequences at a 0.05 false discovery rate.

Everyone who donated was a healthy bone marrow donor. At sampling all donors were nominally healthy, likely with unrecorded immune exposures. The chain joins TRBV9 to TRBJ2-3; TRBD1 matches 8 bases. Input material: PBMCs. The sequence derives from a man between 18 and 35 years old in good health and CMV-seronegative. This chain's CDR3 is CASGDRHTDTQYF. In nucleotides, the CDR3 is TGTGCCAGCGGGGACAGGCACACAGATACGCAGTATTTT.